This section outlines one TCR beta chain sequence together with its context. What it recognizes is unknown. Via MiXCR, TCRdb re-called the 5' RACE reads, giving one row per CDR3 protein. The table has 210,000 or so distinct CDR3 sequences, under 30% seen once. The data stem from a study of T-cell memory formation after mild COVID-19. Looking at the study overall: Across donors, TCR clusters were largely donor specific. Study observations and caveats: Pre-infection memory showed some responding clones, and this suggested that cross-reactive memory joined. CD4/CD8 balance held among clones contracting day 15 to 85, and later expanders leaned CD4+.

The length of the CDR3 is 13 residues. Trimming removed 4 bases from V and 5 bases from J; junction bases left unmatched: 6. Germline CDR1 is DFQATT and CDR2 is SNEGSKA (reference sequence). Sequenced material: PBMCs or a T cell subset sorted from them (not recorded which). This chain joins TRBV20-1 and TRBJ2-7; 9 positions agree with TRBD1. The TCR was taken from an adult woman who had mild COVID-19 (a few samples of this study predate the infection). Cell type and time point are not known. Here the CDR3 reads CSATRDRVNEQYF. The CDR3 coding sequence is TGCAGTGCTACCCGGGACAGGGTAAACGAGCAGTACTTC.